This T cell receptor beta chain stems from a study of identical twins' blood T cells (dated by TCRdb to the early 2010s). At the level of the whole study: Around 50 million Illumina reads were obtained across 12 libraries, of which six were alpha-chain libraries and six were beta-chain libraries. TCR alpha and beta chain repertoires of three pairs of monozygous twins were compared using next-generation sequencing to assess genetic influence on repertoire formation. Study-wide findings and limitations: The count of CDR3 clonotypes shared by two donors depended mainly on the product of the two donors' cloneset sizes, and twins did not clearly depart from this trend. Because the twins were raised together, environmental influences could not be ruled out as an explanation for the similarity between twins. Among the most abundant TCRbeta clonotypes, every donor shared more CDR3 sequences with her own twin than with unrelated donors. Twin pairs were reported to be markedly more alike in V gene usage than unrelated donors were, even when looking at non-selected out-of-frame TCRbeta clonotypes. The proposed role of the TCRalpha J segment in MHC recognition during thymic selection was stated to require validation by independent studies.

Donors were six healthy women forming three monozygous twin pairs. All three twin pairs had been raised together and were thought likely to have encountered the same vaccines and infectious agents. TCR cDNA libraries were prepared from RNA that was isolated from peripheral blood mononuclear cells. In the case of this clonotype: No antigen is known for it. The input lacks base qualities; no much larger clone sits a single base away.

Here V drops 0 bases and J drops 2 bases, and the junction holds 3 bases not matched to any gene. The CDR3 starts with the cysteine, ends with the phenylalanine, and has 15 residues. Only the CDR3 region is kept as DNA, spanning 45 bases read in frame from base 1. CDR1 and CDR2, per the germline V gene (reference sequence), are LGHDT and YNNKEL. The method was 5' RACE. TCRdb lists the instrument as Illumina Genome Analyzer IIx. The RNA-based TCR cDNA libraries were made using a previously described protocol that was modified in several ways. Sample-specific barcodes were introduced on both ends of each TCR cDNA library during cDNA synthesis and amplification to prevent cross-contamination. The source study handled its data this way. Between about 95,000 and nearly 500,000 clonotypes were identified per individual, and roughly 2 to 3.6 million CDR3-containing reads were obtained per library. Reads carrying improper barcode index combinations were removed, after which the MiTCR software was used to build a cloneset for each library. During the assembly of CDR3 clonotypes by MiTCR, low-quality reads were filtered or rescued and PCR and sequencing errors were corrected. Artificial out-of-frame clonotypes were removed by being mapped to in-frame sequences, with one indel in the CDR3 allowed. Similarity of V and J gene usage between donors was measured as Jensen-Shannon divergence divided by mean entropy. TCRdb reprocessing: public reads trimmed at Q25 with fastp, clones called with MiXCR, in-frame beta chains kept. For every CDR3 protein sequence, its rows merge into one entry that carries the most common genes and DNA. The V and J calls and clone size come from TCRdb's table, not from the authors' own analysis. This sample is represented by a few hundred thousand distinct CDR3 sequences; over 25% of them were singletons. The ten largest clonotypes hold about 6.1% of the sample.

The origin of this receptor is a woman aged 18-49 years in good health. The V gene is TRBV3-1 and the J gene is TRBJ2-7; 8 bases in the junction line up with TRBD1. Source material: PBMCs. The CDR3 region has the sequence CASSQDQDRAYEQYF. Read as DNA, the sequence is TGTGCCAGCAGCCAAGATCAGGACAGGGCCTACGAGCAGTACTTC.